This TCR beta chain was obtained from a study of T cell repertoires in cytomegalovirus infection. Study in general: Public TCR beta signatures provided an indication of both CMV infection and a matching HLA type.

Study observations and caveats: Totalled public TCR beta family frequency picked out people who carried CMV plus the relevant HLA. CMV-specific HLA-C-restricted TCR beta clonotypes dominated the ex vivo response.

V lost 4 bases, J lost 4 bases, and 20 bases stayed unmatched. Germline loops: CDR1 SGHAT, CDR2 FQNNGV. This CDR3 is 20 amino acids long. TCRdb re-called the reads through MiXCR, storing one row per CDR3 protein. The sample has just under 550,000 distinct CDR3 sequences, roughly 29% seen once. The table lists this clonotype with a few counts. The antigen is undetermined. Sequencing was carried out using PBMCs. The V and J genes are TRBV11-2 and TRBJ2-1, with TRBD2 matching over 9 bases. The TCR comes from a human donor in good health (CMV status not recorded). Some clones in this sample may be carry-over from other donors' samples. CDR3 DNA sequence: TGTGCCAGCAGCTCCACAGGCTGGGGCGCGGGAGGGAGACCTTACAATGAGCAGTTCTTC. Translation: CASSSTGWGAGGRPYNEQFF. Combining the CDR3 with reference TRBV11-2 and TRBJ2-1 gives the whole variable domain EAGVAQSPRYKIIEKRQSVAFWCNPISGHATLYWYQQILGQGPKLLIQFQNNGVVDDSQLPKDRFSAERLKGVDSTLKIQPAKLEDSAVYLCASSSTGWGAGGRPYNEQFFGPGTRLTVL.